Listed below are T cell receptor beta chains from one sample, sequenced in a study of T cell changes during pregnancy in multiple sclerosis. TCRdb's copy holds only in-frame clones and misses some; the assay was immunoSEQ multiplex PCR. The table lists approximately 37,000 clones, roughly nine tenths of them singletons. Sequences were derived from CD4+ T cells from peripheral blood mononuclear cells, sampled before pregnancy. Receptors originate from a female donor with multiple sclerosis, enrolled in a pregnancy study. The CDR3 runs from the conserved cysteine through the conserved F or W. The D gene is left open where the match is weak. Only part of the rows carry a size: once, few, many, or a class if the clone is expanded.

>.|TRBV21-1|.
CASSKAIRDRGGTQYF
>.|TRBV7-8|.
CASSLITGGASSGNTIYF
>.|TRBV10-3|.
CAIIPSQASPYTGELFF
>.|TRBV5-1|TRBD2
CASSHSGGMYNEQFF
>.|TRBV4-2|TRBD2
CASSPIRLAGGKKSYNEQFF
>.|TRBV28|.
CASSARTVQRSSYEQYF
>.|TRBV27|TRBD2
CASTTGGSGRRLSYNEQFF
>.|TRBV29-1|.
CSAQGFAYEQYF
>.|TRBV10-3|TRBD1
CAISGTDNSNQPQHF
>.|TRBV30|.
CAWSGARTGELFF
>.|TRBV7-6|TRBD2
CASSLGRLAGGANTYNEQFF
>.|TRBV5-1|.
CASSLGHRGASTGELFF
>.|TRBV2|TRBD2
CASRRLAGGTTGELFF
>.|TRBV15|TRBD1
CATSRDLRGQGLYSNQPQHF
>.|TRBV5-8|TRBD1
CASSVADRNYGYTF
>.|TRBV15|.
CATCIDRGTDTQYF
>few|TRBV4-2|.
CASSQDGRNEQFF
>.|TRBV5-1|TRBD1
CASSFGQGMGGYTF
>.|TRBV5-1|TRBD1
CASSSRDRGRGETQYF
>.|TRBV29-1|.
CSVEGGGATEAFF
>.|TRBV4-3|.
CASGTGSTGELFF
>.|TRBV7-8|.
CASSSGLGEQFF
>.|TRBV5-4|TRBD2
CASSLWTSGRAIYEQYF
>.|TRBV6-5|TRBD2
CASSSGLAVYEQYF
>.|TRBV28|.
CASSKDKNYGYTF
>.|TRBV28|.
CASSFERWGTQYF
>.|TRBV5-1|TRBD2
CASSAREGNTGELFF
>.|TRBV19|TRBD2
CASSRTGGTNTGELFF
>.|TRBV7-2|TRBD2
CASSFLAGGDNEQFF
>once|TRBV5-1|TRBD1
CASRTGGGRETQYF
>.|TRBV19|.
CASSSLPSGANVLTF
>few|TRBV28|.
CASSLGETGANVLTF